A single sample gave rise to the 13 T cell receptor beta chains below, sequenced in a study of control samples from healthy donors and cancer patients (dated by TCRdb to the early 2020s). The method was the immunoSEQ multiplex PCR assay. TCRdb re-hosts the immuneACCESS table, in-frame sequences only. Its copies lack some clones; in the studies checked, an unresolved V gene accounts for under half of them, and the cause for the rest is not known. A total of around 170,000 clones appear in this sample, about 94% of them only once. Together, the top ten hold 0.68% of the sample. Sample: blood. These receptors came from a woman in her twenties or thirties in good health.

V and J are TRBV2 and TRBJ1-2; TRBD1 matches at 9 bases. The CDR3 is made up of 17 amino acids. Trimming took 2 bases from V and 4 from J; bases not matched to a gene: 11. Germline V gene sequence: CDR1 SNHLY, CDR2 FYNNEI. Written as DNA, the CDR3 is TGTGCCAGCAGTGAAATCGACCAGGGACAGGGCACCTATGGCTACACCTTC. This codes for CASSEIDQGQGTYGYTF.

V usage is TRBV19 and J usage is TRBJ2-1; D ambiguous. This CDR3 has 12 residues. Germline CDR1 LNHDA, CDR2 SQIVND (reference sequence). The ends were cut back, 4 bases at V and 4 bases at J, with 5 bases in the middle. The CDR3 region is CASSTPYNEQFF. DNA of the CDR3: TGTGCCAGTAGTACCCCATACAATGAGCAGTTCTTC.

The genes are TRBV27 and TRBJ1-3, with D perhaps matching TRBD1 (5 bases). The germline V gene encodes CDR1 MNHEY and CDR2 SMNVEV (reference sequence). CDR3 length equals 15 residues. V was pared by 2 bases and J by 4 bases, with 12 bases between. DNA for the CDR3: TGTGCCAGCAGTTTACGGCAGGGCCCAGGAAACACCATATATTTT. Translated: CASSLRQGPGNTIYF.

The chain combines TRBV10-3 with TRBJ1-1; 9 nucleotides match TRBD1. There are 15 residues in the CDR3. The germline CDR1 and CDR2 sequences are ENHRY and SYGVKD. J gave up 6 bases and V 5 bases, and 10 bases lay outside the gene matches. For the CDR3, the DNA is TGTGCCATCAGTAAGGACAGGGGATTTAACCCTGAAGCTTTCTTT. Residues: CAISKDRGFNPEAFF.

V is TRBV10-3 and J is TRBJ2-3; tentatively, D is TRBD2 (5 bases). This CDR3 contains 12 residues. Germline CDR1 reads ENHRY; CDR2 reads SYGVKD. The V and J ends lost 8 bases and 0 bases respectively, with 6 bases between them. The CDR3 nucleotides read TGTGCCATCCGGACTAGCACAGATACGCAGTATTTT. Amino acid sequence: CAIRTSTDTQYF.

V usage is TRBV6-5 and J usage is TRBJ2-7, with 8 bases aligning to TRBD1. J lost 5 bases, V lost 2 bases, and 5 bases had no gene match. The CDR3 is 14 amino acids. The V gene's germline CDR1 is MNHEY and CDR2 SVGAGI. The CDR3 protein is CASSYDRGRDEQYF. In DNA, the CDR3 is TGTGCCAGCAGTTACGACAGGGGCAGGGACGAGCAGTACTTC.

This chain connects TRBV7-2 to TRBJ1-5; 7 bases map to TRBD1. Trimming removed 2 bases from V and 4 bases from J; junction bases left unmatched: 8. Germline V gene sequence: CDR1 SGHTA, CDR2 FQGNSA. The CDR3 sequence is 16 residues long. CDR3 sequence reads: CASSLMGTASNQPQHF. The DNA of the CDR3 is TGTGCCAGCAGCTTAATGGGGACAGCCTCTAATCAGCCCCAGCATTTT.

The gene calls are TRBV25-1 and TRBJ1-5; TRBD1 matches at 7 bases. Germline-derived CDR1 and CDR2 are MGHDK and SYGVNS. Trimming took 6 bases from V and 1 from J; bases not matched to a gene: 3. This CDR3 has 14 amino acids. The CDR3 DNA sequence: TGTGCCAGCAGAAAGACAGGGAGCAATCAGCCCCAGCATTTT. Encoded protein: CASRKTGSNQPQHF.

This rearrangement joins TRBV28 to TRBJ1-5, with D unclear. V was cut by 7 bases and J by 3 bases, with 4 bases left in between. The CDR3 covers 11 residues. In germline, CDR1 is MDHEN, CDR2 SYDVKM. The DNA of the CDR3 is TGTGCCAGCAACTCCAATCAGCCCCAGCATTTT. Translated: CASNSNQPQHF.

Written as DNA, the CDR3 is TGTGCCACCAGTGAATTAGAACAGGGGCATGAAAAACTGTTTTTT. It codes for CATSELEQGHEKLFF. The chain links TRBV24-1 to TRBJ1-4; 7 positions agree with TRBD1. V shed 4 bases and J 6 bases; nucleotides not matched to a gene: 7. Germline V gives CDR1 KGHDR, CDR2 SFDVKD. This CDR3 is 15 amino acids long.

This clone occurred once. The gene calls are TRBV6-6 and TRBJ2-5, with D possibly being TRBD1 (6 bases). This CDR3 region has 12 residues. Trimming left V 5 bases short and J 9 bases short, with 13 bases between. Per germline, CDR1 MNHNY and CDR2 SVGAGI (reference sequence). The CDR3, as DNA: TGTGCCAGCAGTCGGGACAACCGGGCCCAGTACTTC. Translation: CASSRDNRAQYF.

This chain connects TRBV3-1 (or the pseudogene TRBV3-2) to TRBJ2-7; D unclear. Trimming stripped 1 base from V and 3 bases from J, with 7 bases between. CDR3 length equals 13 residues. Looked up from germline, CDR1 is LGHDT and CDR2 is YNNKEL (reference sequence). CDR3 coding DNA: TGTGCCAGCAGCCAAGGGGATATCTACGAGCAGTACTTC. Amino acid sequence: CASSQGDIYEQYF.

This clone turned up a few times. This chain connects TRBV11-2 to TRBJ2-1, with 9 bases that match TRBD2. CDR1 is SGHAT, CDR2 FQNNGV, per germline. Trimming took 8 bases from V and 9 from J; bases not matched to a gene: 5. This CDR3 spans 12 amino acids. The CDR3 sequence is CASATAGGEQFF. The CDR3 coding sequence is TGTGCCAGCGCAACAGCGGGAGGTGAGCAGTTCTTC.